This T cell receptor beta chain was captured in a study of T cell repertoires in cytomegalovirus infection. Study-wide context: Matching HLA type and CMV infection were both indicated by public TCR beta signatures.

Each CDR3 protein gets one entry after TCRdb re-called the reads with MiXCR. The repertoire holds about 340,000 distinct CDR3 sequences, with roughly 28% as singletons. The CDR3 loop spans 14 amino acids. Between the trimmed V and J ends, which lost 2 bases and 5 bases, there was a span of 12 bases. Germline V gene sequence: CDR1 SGHTA, CDR2 FQGNSA. This clonotype showed up many times. Antigen: not known. The chain links TRBV7-2 to TRBJ1-1; a weak D match, TRBD1 (6 bases). This specimen was cultured PBMCs, taken from culture after CMV antigen stimulation. The origin of this receptor is a human donor in good health (CMV status not recorded). Some clones in this sample may be carry-over from other donors' samples. The CDR3 is CASSLNRVETEAFF. In DNA, the CDR3 is TGTGCCAGCAGCTTAAACAGGGTAGAGACTGAAGCTTTCTTT.